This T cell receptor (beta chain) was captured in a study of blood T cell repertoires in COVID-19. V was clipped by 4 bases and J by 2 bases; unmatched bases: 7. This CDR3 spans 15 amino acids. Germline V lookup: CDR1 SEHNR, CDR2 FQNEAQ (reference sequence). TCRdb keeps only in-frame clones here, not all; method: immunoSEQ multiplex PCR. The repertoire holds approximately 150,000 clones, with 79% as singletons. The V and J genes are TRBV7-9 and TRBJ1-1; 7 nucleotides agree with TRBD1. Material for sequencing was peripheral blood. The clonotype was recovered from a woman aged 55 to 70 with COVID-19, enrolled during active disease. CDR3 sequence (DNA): TGTGCCAGCAGCTCGATAGGGGGCGGAAACACTGAAGCTTTCTTT. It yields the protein CASSSIGGGNTEAFF. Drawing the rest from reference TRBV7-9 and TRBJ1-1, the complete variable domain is DTGVSQNPRHKITKRGQNVTFRCDPISEHNRLYWYRQTLGQGPEFLTYFQNEAQLEKSRLLSDRFSAERPKGSFSTLEIQRTEQGDSAMYLCASSSIGGGNTEAFFGQGTRLTVV.